The clone carrying this T cell receptor beta chain was counted a few times. The data stem from a study of blood T cell repertoires in COVID-19. Study overall: Specimens from acute and convalescent COVID-19 originated in the United States, Italy and Spain. T cells, B-cell-depleted T cells, or PBMCs supplied cDNA or gDNA.

The assay was immunoSEQ multiplex PCR, and TCRdb's table has in-frame clones only and misses some. The top ten hold approximately 15% of the sample, which has some 110,000 clones, about nine tenths seen once. In germline, CDR1 is SEHNR, CDR2 FQNEAQ (reference sequence). The CDR3 is 17 residues long. Unmatched junction bases numbered 8, after V lost 5 bases and J lost 5 bases. The J gene is TRBJ2-5, the V gene TRBV7-9; 16 nucleotides match TRBD2. The clonotype was recovered from a man over 45 with acute or convalescent COVID-19. The sequenced sample consisted of peripheral blood. CDR3 loop: CASSPGTSGRARETQYF. The CDR3 region has the DNA TGTGCCAGCAGCCCGGGGACTAGCGGGAGGGCCCGGGAGACCCAGTACTTC.